The 28 T cell receptor beta chains in this list originate from one sample, sequenced in a study of CXCR3-negative and CXCR3-positive naive CD8 T cells. The libraries of TRB cDNA were constructed through 5' RACE using UMI labels. With the 5' RACE reads reprocessed, TCRdb shows one record per CDR3 protein and no DNA. The sample data list 50,000 to 75,000 distinct CDR3 sequences. Specimen: naive CXCR3- CD8+ T cells from blood. Indicated subset: CD45RO-CCR7+CD27+CD95- naive CD8+ T cells lacking CXCR3 (TNR3-). These receptors were obtained from a human donor in good health. Some clones in this sample may be carry-over from other donors' samples.

This rearrangement joins TRBV7-9 to TRBJ2-2; the TRBD1 assignment by TCRdb is unverifiable without DNA. The CDR3 loop spans 17 amino acids. CDR1 and CDR2 from the germline V gene are SEHNR and FQNEAQ (reference sequence). This CDR3 reads CASSLTQGAPNAGELFF.

The chain employs TRBV6-5 and TRBJ2-1; TCRdb designates TRBD2, a call that cannot be tested without DNA. The CDR3 runs to 17 residues. Germline V gives CDR1 MNHEY, CDR2 SVGAGI. The CDR3 is CASSYSMGLVPYNEQFF.

This chain joins TRBV4-3 and TRBJ2-3; no DNA is available, so the TRBD1 call from TCRdb remains unchecked. Germline V CDR1 and CDR2: LGHNA, YSLEER. The CDR3 spans 14 residues. The CDR3 here is CASSLGGDTDTQYF.

V usage is TRBV29-1 and J usage is TRBJ2-2. Looked up from germline, CDR1 is SQVTM and CDR2 is ANQGSEA. The CDR3 is 12 residues long. The CDR3 reads CSVEDMAGELFF.

This rearrangement joins TRBV7-8 to TRBJ1-1. The CDR3 covers 15 residues. The germline V gene encodes CDR1 SGHVS and CDR2 FQNEAQ. The CDR3 spells CASSLASGLNTEAFF.

V usage is TRBV10-3 and J usage is TRBJ2-6; TCRdb's D call, TRBD1, is unchecked because there is no DNA. The V gene's germline CDR1 is ENHRY and CDR2 SYGVKD. The CDR3 loop spans 18 amino acids. CDR3 loop: CAISEIEVRGSGANVLTF.

The V gene is TRBV11-3, the J gene TRBJ2-7; there is no DNA to check the TCRdb D call of TRBD1. The length of the CDR3 is 15 residues. Per the germline V gene, CDR1 is SGHNT and CDR2 is YENEEA. The CDR3 region is CASNSSGQDHLGQYF. The whole variable domain, filled in from reference TRBV11-3 and TRBJ2-7, reads EAGVVQSPRYKIIEKKQPVAFWCNPISGHNTLYWYLQNLGQGPELLIRYENEEAVDDSQLPKDRFSAERLKGVDSTLKIQPAELGDSAVYLCASNSSGQDHLGQYFGPGTRLTVT.

This chain links TRBV7-2 with TRBJ2-3. The CDR3 runs 14 residues. Germline V gene data show CDR1 as SGHTA and CDR2 as FQGNSA. The CDR3 loop reads CASSLAGLSDTQYF.

The V gene is TRBV7-9, the J gene TRBJ1-2; TCRdb gives TRBD1 as the D gene, but with no DNA this cannot be confirmed. This CDR3 has 13 amino acids. CDR1 SEHNR and CDR2 FQNEAQ come from the germline V gene (reference sequence). CDR3 sequence reads: CASSWPGPGGYTF.

This chain links TRBV4-1 with TRBJ2-1; without DNA, the TCRdb call of TRBD1 cannot be checked. This CDR3 is 16 amino acids long. Germline values: CDR1 MGHRA, CDR2 YSYEKL. The CDR3 region is CASSQGQGPSYNEQFF.

The rearrangement links TRBV6-5 to TRBJ2-7; TCRdb selects TRBD2, and the lack of DNA leaves this call unchecked. There are 15 residues in the CDR3. Germline loops: CDR1 MNHEY, CDR2 SVGAGI. The CDR3 sequence: CASSLTSEATYEQYF.

This chain joins TRBV7-6 and TRBJ2-3; as DNA is missing, the TRBD2 call by TCRdb cannot be tested. The germline CDR1 and CDR2 sequences are SGHVS and FNYEAQ. The CDR3 contains 17 residues. The CDR3 is CASSLGLAGGLADTQYF. Together with reference TRBV7-6 and TRBJ2-3, the CDR3 gives the full variable domain: GAGVSQSPRYKVTKRGQDVALRCDPISGHVSLYWYRQALGQGPEFLTYFNYEAQQDKSGLPNDRFSAERPEGSISTLTIQRTEQRDSAMYRCASSLGLAGGLADTQYFGPGTRLTVL.

The V and J genes are TRBV7-9 and TRBJ2-7; the D call of TRBD1 rests on TCRdb alone, since no DNA is present to check it. The CDR3 extends over 16 amino acids. The germline V gene has CDR1 SEHNR and CDR2 FQNEAQ (reference sequence). CDR3 residues: CASSLAQGSVPYEQYF.

The J gene is TRBJ2-7, the V gene TRBV29-1; TCRdb indicates TRBD1, and absent DNA this call remains unverified. The germline gives CDR1 SQVTM, CDR2 ANQGSEA. The CDR3 totals 12 residues. The CDR3 here is CSVEGGLYEQYF.

The chain is built from TRBV5-1 and TRBJ2-3; lacking DNA, the TRBD1 call made by TCRdb goes unchecked. The CDR3 length is 16 residues. Germline-derived CDR1 and CDR2 are SGHRS and YFSETQ. The CDR3 is CASSLEPGGFPDTQYF.

This sequence joins TRBV7-3 and TRBJ2-1; TCRdb gives TRBD2 as the D gene, but with no DNA this cannot be confirmed. Germline V gives CDR1 SGHTA, CDR2 FQGTGA. The CDR3 length is 15 residues. The CDR3 spells CASSPGTSGGDEQFF. Full variable domain (missing parts from reference TRBV7-3 and TRBJ2-1): GAGVSQTPSNKVTEKGKYVELRCDPISGHTALYWYRQSLGQGPEFLIYFQGTGAADDSGLPNDRFFAVRPEGSVSTLKIQRTERGDSAVYLCASSPGTSGGDEQFFGPGTRLTVL.

The V and J genes are TRBV6-2 or TRBV6-3 and TRBJ2-7; TCRdb's assignment of TRBD2 cannot be checked, as there is no DNA. Germline values: CDR1 MNHEY, CDR2 SVGEGT. CDR3 length: 20 residues. The CDR3 here is CASSYSIFSQPGLASPEQYF.

The CDR3 sequence: CASRLAGAGTDTQYF. This sequence joins TRBV28 and TRBJ2-3; the D call from TCRdb, TRBD2, cannot be confirmed without DNA. The CDR3 loop spans 15 amino acids. The germline CDR1 and CDR2 sequences are MDHEN and SYDVKM.

The genes are TRBV29-1 and TRBJ2-5; TCRdb picks TRBD1, but there is no DNA to check that call. This CDR3 has 12 residues. Germline CDR1 SQVTM, CDR2 ANQGSEA. The CDR3 region is CSVEDRGVSQYF.

The CDR3: CASSDYLGYNEQFF. The chain joins TRBV25-1 to TRBJ2-1. The CDR3 contains 14 residues. CDR1 MGHDK and CDR2 SYGVNS come from the germline V gene.

The chain recombines TRBV9 with TRBJ1-1. In germline, CDR1 is SGDLS, CDR2 YYNGEE. This CDR3 has 14 residues. Here the CDR3 reads CASSVAGLDTEAFF. Looking up the rest from reference TRBV9 and TRBJ1-1 gives the full variable domain: DSGVTQTPKHLITATGQRVTLRCSPRSGDLSVYWYQQSLDQGLQFLIQYYNGEERAKGNILERFSAQQFPDLHSELNLSSLELGDSALYFCASSVAGLDTEAFFGQGTRLTVV.

V is TRBV5-1 and J is TRBJ2-7; checking the TCRdb D call of TRBD1 is not possible without DNA. The CDR3 spans 16 residues. Germline CDR1 SGHRS, CDR2 YFSETQ. CDR3: CASSFPIRDSSYEQYF.

The V gene is TRBV2, the J gene TRBJ2-3. Germline assignment: CDR1 SNHLY and CDR2 FYNNEI. The CDR3 consists of 14 residues. CDR3 amino acids: CASSDPRGTDTQYF.

The chain recombines TRBV29-1 with TRBJ2-5. The germline gives CDR1 SQVTM, CDR2 ANQGSEA. This CDR3 spans 13 amino acids. The CDR3 here is CSVGTVYQETQYF.

V is TRBV4-1 and J is TRBJ1-4. The CDR3 runs 14 residues. From germline, CDR1 is MGHRA and CDR2 YSYEKL. The CDR3 region is CASSRTELNEKLFF.

This chain connects TRBV6-6 to TRBJ2-5; TCRdb outputs TRBD2, but without DNA this stays unchecked. This CDR3 has 17 residues. The germline gives CDR1 MNHNY, CDR2 SVGAGI (reference sequence). CDR3 in amino acids: CASSYGTSGGNQETQYF.

The gene calls are TRBV9 and TRBJ2-1; TCRdb's assignment of TRBD2 cannot be checked, as there is no DNA. CDR3 length: 16 residues. The germline V gene has CDR1 SGDLS and CDR2 YYNGEE. CDR3 loop: CASSAGTSGDHNEQFF. Full variable domain (rest looked up from reference TRBV9 and TRBJ2-1): DSGVTQTPKHLITATGQRVTLRCSPRSGDLSVYWYQQSLDQGLQFLIQYYNGEERAKGNILERFSAQQFPDLHSELNLSSLELGDSALYFCASSAGTSGDHNEQFFGPGTRLTVL.

The rearrangement joins TRBV7-8 to TRBJ2-7; there is no DNA to check the TCRdb D call of TRBD1. CDR3 length: 13 amino acids. The germline V gene has CDR1 SGHVS and CDR2 FQNEAQ. The CDR3 here is CASSPLGGYEQYF.